This T cell receptor beta chain was sequenced during a study of T cell responses to AZD1222 COVID-19 vaccine. Study at large: Doses given second, at about 4 or about 12 weeks, were pooled.

With respect to this clone: Its antigen is not known.

V was shortened by 1 base and J by 4 bases, with 23 bases between the two germline ends. The CDR3 is 18 amino acids. Germline CDR1 reads MNHNS; CDR2 reads SASEGT. The table came from immunoSEQ multiplex PCR; TCRdb's copy has only in-frame clones and leaves some out. The repertoire includes roughly 93,000 clones, 80% to 90% of them detected once, and about 1.5% sits in the top ten. Whole-study results and caveats: Spike-specific TCR breadth and depth grew following two AZD1222 doses. Seropositive status at baseline applied to only six AZD1222 recipients. Spike-wide coverage was observed for vaccine-associated CD4 TCRs, with dominant responses at 160-218 and 743-854.

This specimen was peripheral blood, taken on day 0 of AZD1222 vaccination. The V and J genes are TRBV6-1 and TRBJ2-7, with D uncertain. The TCR comes from an adult in good health. The CDR3 loop is CASSEVSSWQPKDYEQYF. The CDR3 DNA reads as TGTGCCAGCAGTGAAGTGTCATCATGGCAGCCAAAGGATTACGAGCAGTACTTC.